This TCR beta chain emerged from a study of T cells in Graves' hyperthyroidism and ophthalmopathy. Study as a whole: Prior to any treatment, at the point of initial diagnosis, peripheral blood was collected. Whole-study findings and limits: The model predicted ophthalmopathy a median roughly 6.3 months before onset.

V gave up 5 bases and J gave up 6 bases; unmatched junction bases: 11. Germline lookup yields CDR1 SQVTM and CDR2 ANQGSEA. The CDR3 has 15 residues. Of note for this clonotype: Its antigen is not known.

The source material, RNA transcripts, was used to amplify TCR beta CDR3 regions. First-round RT-PCR with HTBI primers amplified the TCR CDR3 region. TCRdb re-called the multiplex PCR reads with MiXCR, one entry per CDR3 protein. The sample includes around 600,000 distinct CDR3 sequences, approximately 15% seen only once; the top ten take less than 3.5%. Fresh peripheral blood, around 9.3 ml, was the source of the PBMCs. This receptor was obtained from a woman aged 40 to 50 with Graves' ophthalmopathy. The chain has TRBV29-1 and TRBJ2-2; TRBD1 matches 8 bases. Material for sequencing was blood. The CDR3 DNA is TGCAGCGTTCAAGTACGTCAGGGGGCCTCCGGGGAGCTGTTTTTT. Translated: CSVQVRQGASGELFF.